This TCR beta chain stems from a study of human T cells and chemical hapten exposure. The time point: patch test 2, 6 weeks after DPC sensitization. Treatment in this sample: therapeutic diphenylcyclopropenone sensitization with weekly scalp DPC. The CDR3 has 15 amino acids. Trimming took off 7 bases at V and 5 bases at J, with 21 bases between the two ends. CDR1 is MDHEN, CDR2 SYDVKM, per germline. This clonotype was counted at least ten times. MiXCR was run by TCRdb on the RACE reads, yielding one entry per CDR3 protein. The sample records over 40,000 distinct CDR3 sequences, less than 4% being singletons.

The source of this sequence is a man aged 35 to 55 with alopecia areata. Some clones in this sample may be carry-over from other donors' samples. The specimen comprised whole blood, sampled in connection with sensitization to the hapten diphenylcyclopropenone (DPC). This chain uses TRBV28 with TRBJ2-7; D not certain. The CDR3 DNA is TGTGCCAGCACCCTGCTGCGGTCCCTCCTCCACGAGCAGTACTTC. This gives the protein CASTLLRSLLHEQYF. Full variable domain (missing parts from reference TRBV28 and TRBJ2-7): DVKVTQSSRYLVKRTGEKVFLECVQDMDHENMFWYRQDPGLGLRLIYFSYDVKMKEKGDIPEGYSVSREKKERFSLILESASTNQTSMYLCASTLLRSLLHEQYFGPGTRLTVT.